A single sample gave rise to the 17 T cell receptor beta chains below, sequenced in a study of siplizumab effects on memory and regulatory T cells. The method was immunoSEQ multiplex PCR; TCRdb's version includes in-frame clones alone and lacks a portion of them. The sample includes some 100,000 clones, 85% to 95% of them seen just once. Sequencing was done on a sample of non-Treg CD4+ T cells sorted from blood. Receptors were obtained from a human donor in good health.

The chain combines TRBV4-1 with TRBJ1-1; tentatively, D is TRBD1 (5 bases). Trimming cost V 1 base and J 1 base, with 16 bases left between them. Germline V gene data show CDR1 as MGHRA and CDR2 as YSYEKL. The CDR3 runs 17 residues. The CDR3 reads CASSQGVLRVTNTEAFF. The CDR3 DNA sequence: TGCGCCAGCAGCCAAGGGGTACTCAGGGTGACGAACACTGAAGCTTTCTTT.

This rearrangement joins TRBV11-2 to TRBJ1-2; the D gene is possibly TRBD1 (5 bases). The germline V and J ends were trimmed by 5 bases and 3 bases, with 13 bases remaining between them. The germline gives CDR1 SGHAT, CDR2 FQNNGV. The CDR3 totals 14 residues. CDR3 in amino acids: CASSKQDSYYGYTF. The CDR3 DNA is TGTGCCAGCAGCAAACAAGACAGCTACTATGGCTACACCTTC.

In DNA form, the CDR3 reads TGTGCCAGCAGCTTTTTCAGGGCGGGCAATCAGCCCCAGCATTTT. It specifies CASSFFRAGNQPQHF. The genes are TRBV5-6 and TRBJ1-5, with D perhaps matching TRBD1 (5 bases). The CDR3 is made up of 15 amino acids. V was cut by 2 bases and J by 2 bases, with 11 bases left in between. Germline CDR1 SGHDT, CDR2 YYEEEE.

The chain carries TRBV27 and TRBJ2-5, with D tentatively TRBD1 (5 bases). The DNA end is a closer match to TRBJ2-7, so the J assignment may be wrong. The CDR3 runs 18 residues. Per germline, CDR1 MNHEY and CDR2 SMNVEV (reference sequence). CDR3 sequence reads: CASSRSLIGQGSLGEQYF. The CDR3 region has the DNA TGTGCCAGCAGCAGAAGTTTGATTGGTCAGGGTAGTTTGGGCGAGCAGTACTTC.

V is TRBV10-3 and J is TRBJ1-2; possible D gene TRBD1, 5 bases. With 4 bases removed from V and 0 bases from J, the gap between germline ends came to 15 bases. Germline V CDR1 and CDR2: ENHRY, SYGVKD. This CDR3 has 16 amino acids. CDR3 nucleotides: TGTGCCATCAGTGGGGTTACGGGGGGGACTAACTATGGCTACACCTTC. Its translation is CAISGVTGGTNYGYTF.

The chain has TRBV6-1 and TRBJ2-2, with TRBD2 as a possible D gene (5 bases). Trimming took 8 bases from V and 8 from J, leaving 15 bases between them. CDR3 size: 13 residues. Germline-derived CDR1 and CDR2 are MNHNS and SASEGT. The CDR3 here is CASGWRFGGELFF. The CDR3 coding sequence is TGTGCCAGCGGTTGGAGGTTTGGGGGGGAGCTGTTTTTT.

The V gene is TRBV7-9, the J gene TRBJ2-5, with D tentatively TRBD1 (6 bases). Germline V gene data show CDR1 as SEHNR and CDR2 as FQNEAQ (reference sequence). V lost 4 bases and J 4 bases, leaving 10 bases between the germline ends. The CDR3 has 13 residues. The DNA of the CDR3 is TGTGCCAGCAGCTATGGACAGAGAGAGACCCAGTACTTC. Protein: CASSYGQRETQYF.

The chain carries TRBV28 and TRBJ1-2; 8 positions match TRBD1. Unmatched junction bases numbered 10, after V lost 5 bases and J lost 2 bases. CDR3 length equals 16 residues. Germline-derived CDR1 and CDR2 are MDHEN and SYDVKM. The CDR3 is CASSPAGTGYNYGYTF. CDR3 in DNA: TGTGCCAGCAGTCCAGCCGGGACAGGTTACAACTATGGCTACACCTTC.

The CDR3 spells CASSFQLSNEKLFF. The CDR3 nucleotides read TGTGCCAGCAGCTTTCAGCTATCTAATGAAAAACTGTTTTTT. V is TRBV7-2 and J is TRBJ1-4; D gene unclear. The CDR3 contains 14 residues. The V end was cut by 3 bases, the J end by 3 bases, with 8 bases between. Looked up from germline, CDR1 is SGHTA and CDR2 is FQGNSA.

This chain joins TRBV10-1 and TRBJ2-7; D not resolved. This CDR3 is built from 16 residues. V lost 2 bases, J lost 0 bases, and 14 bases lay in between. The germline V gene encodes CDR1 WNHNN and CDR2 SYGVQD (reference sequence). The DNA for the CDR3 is TGCGCCAGCAGTGAGGGGTTGCCGATGAGCTCCTACGAGCAGTACTTC. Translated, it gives CASSEGLPMSSYEQYF.

The CDR3 region has the DNA TGCAGCGTTGTCTTTTCGAGGGGAGCCGGGGAGCTGTTTTTT. Translating it yields CSVVFSRGAGELFF. J is TRBJ2-2 and V is TRBV29-1; either TRBD1 or TRBD2 may supply D (5 bases each). This CDR3 is 14 amino acids long. Germline lookup yields CDR1 SQVTM and CDR2 ANQGSEA. V was cut by 4 bases and J by 6 bases, with 15 bases left in between.

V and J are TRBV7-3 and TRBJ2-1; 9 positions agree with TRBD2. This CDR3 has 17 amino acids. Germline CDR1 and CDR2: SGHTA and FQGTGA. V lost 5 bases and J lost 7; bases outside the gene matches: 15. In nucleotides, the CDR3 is TGTGCCAGCAGCCCTAAACCGCGGGCGGGAGGGACGAATGAGCAGTTCTTC. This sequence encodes CASSPKPRAGGTNEQFF.

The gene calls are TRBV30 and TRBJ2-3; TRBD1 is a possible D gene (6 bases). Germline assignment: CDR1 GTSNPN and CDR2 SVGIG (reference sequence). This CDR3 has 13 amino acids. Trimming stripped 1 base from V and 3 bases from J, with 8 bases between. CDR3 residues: CAWSGGQTDTQYF. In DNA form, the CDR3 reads TGTGCCTGGAGTGGGGGGCAGACAGATACGCAGTATTTT. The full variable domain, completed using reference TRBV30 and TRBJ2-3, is SQTIHQWPATLVQPVGSPLSLECTVEGTSNPNLYWYRQAAGRGLQLLFYSVGIGQISSEVPQNLSASRPQDRQFILSSKKLLLSDSGFYLCAWSGGQTDTQYFGPGTRLTVL.

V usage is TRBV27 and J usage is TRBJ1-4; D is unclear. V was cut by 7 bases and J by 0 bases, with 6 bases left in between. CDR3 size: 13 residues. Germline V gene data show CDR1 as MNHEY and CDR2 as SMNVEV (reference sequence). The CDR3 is CASKFATNEKLFF. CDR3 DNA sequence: TGTGCCAGCAAGTTTGCAACTAATGAAAAACTGTTTTTT.

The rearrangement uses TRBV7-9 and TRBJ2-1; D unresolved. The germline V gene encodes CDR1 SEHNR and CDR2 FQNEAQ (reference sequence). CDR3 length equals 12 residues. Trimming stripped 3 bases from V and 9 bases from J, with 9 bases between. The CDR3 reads CASSLLLSEQFF. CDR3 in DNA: TGTGCCAGCAGCTTGCTCTTAAGTGAGCAGTTCTTC.

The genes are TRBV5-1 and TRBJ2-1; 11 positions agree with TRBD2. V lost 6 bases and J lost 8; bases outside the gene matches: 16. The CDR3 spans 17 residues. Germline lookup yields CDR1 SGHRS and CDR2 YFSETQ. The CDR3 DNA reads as TGCGCCAGCACGCGGGTAGCGGGAGGGCCTGGTATTCATGAGCAGTTCTTC. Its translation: CASTRVAGGPGIHEQFF.

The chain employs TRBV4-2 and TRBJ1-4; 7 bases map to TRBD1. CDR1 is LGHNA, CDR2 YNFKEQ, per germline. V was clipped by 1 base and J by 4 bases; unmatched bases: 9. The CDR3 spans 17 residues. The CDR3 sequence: CASSQVRGEVFNEKLFF. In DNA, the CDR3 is TGTGCCAGCAGCCAAGTCAGGGGGGAGGTCTTTAATGAAAAACTGTTTTTT.